These T cell receptor beta chains were read from a single sample in a study of brain T cells in children with intractable seizures. The method was immunoSEQ multiplex PCR; TCRdb's version includes in-frame clones alone and lacks a portion of them. The data show hundreds of thousands of clones, about 93% seen once. This specimen was peripheral blood, taken 4 to 5 months after surgery. The origin of the receptors is a boy under two years old with tuberous sclerosis and intractable seizures. Both conserved end residues are part of each CDR3. Each record gives: V gene, clone size, CDR3 protein. Size values are once, few and many counts, or a class for expanded clones, and some rows have none.

V: TRBV2; size: NA; CDR3: CASSPDRGSNQPQHF
V: TRBV30; size: few; CDR3: CAWSVSGGNTIYF
V: TRBV12-3/TRBV12-4; size: NA; CDR3: CASSSRDGYEQYF
V: TRBV27; size: NA; CDR3: CASSILGGDLNEQFF
V: TRBV11-2; size: NA; CDR3: CASSWATGGNGYTF
V: TRBV6-2/TRBV6-3; size: once; CDR3: CASGSGPSNQPQHF
V: TRBV6-5; size: few; CDR3: CASSLPPDGYTF
V: TRBV5-4; size: NA; CDR3: CASSWTGLNGYTF
V: TRBV27; size: NA; CDR3: CASRSGWVADTEAFF
V: TRBV4-2; size: once; CDR3: CASSQDSSVGGYTF
V: TRBV7-9; size: NA; CDR3: CASSVAGSPYEQYF
V: TRBV6-5; size: once; CDR3: CASSYFRTGAGETQYF
V: TRBV7-6; size: once; CDR3: CASSSGVAGSLSTDTQYF
V: TRBV7-2; size: NA; CDR3: CASTMDAVSPQPQHF
V: TRBV5-1; size: NA; CDR3: CASSGRTSGANVLTF
V: TRBV24-1; size: few; CDR3: CATSSAQPQHF
V: TRBV7-2; size: NA; CDR3: CASSLYDQIAGFYEQYF
V: TRBV4-1; size: NA; CDR3: CASSQSWGPQETQYF
V: TRBV2; size: NA; CDR3: CASRVRAGQGLGSYNEQFF
V: TRBV2; size: NA; CDR3: CASTRYSNQPQHF
V: TRBV5-4; size: NA; CDR3: CASSVLTDFYGYTF
V: TRBV29-1; size: NA; CDR3: CSVEREDTQYF
V: TRBV30; size: NA; CDR3: CAWSVTASYNSPLHF
V: TRBV7-2; size: NA; CDR3: CASSFGAPYEQYF
V: TRBV5-1; size: NA; CDR3: CASSAAGTGGREQYF
V: TRBV5-6; size: NA; CDR3: CASSFGPTYEQYF
V: TRBV28; size: once; CDR3: CASSFYSGTVKQFF
V: TRBV6-2/TRBV6-3; size: NA; CDR3: CASSWATGTAEGETQYF
V: TRBV11-3; size: NA; CDR3: CASLPGTANTGELFF
V: TRBV5-6; size: NA; CDR3: CASSSSRASAFF
V: TRBV5-4; size: NA; CDR3: CASTLPDRAITEAFF
V: TRBV19; size: NA; CDR3: CASSVTSTGGSYGYTF
V: TRBV11-3; size: NA; CDR3: CASSQSGTGNQPQHF
V: TRBV19; size: NA; CDR3: CASSIVHTGKANYGYTF
V: TRBV7-6; size: NA; CDR3: CASSLAGGFDSPLHF
V: TRBV13; size: few; CDR3: CASSLEGGRGSTEAFF
V: TRBV24-1; size: NA; CDR3: CATSDFEGAYTDTQYF
V: TRBV30; size: NA; CDR3: CAWSVGRGPNTQYF
V: TRBV2; size: once; CDR3: CASSEVPGGPTEAFF
V: TRBV7-3; size: NA; CDR3: CASSFLAGVAGTGELFF
V: TRBV19; size: NA; CDR3: CASSTRQWLDEQYF
V: TRBV10-3; size: NA; CDR3: CAIRWDSTDTQYF
V: TRBV5-1; size: NA; CDR3: CASSATPGVQPQHF
V: TRBV24-1; size: NA; CDR3: CATSGTGRQETQYF
V: TRBV30; size: NA; CDR3: CAWSQALNTEAFF
V: TRBV29-1; size: once; CDR3: CSVDVGQYNEQFF
V: TRBV7-2; size: NA; CDR3: CASSLAGTGANVLTF
V: TRBV4-1; size: once; CDR3: CASSQARGGPDTQYF
V: TRBV7-2; size: NA; CDR3: CASSLAGGLYNEQFF
V: TRBV30; size: NA; CDR3: CAWTWTGGCTF